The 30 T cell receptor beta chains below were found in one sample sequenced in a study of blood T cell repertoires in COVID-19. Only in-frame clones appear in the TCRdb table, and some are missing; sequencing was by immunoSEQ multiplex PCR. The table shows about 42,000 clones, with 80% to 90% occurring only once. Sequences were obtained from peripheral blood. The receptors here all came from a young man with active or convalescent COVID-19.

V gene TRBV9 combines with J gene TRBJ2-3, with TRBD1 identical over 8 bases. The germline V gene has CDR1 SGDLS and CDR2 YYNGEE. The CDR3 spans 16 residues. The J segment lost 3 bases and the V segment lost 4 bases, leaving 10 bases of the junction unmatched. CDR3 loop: CASSYRDRKGTDTQYF. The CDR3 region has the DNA TGTGCCAGCAGCTACCGGGACAGGAAAGGGACAGATACGCAGTATTTT.

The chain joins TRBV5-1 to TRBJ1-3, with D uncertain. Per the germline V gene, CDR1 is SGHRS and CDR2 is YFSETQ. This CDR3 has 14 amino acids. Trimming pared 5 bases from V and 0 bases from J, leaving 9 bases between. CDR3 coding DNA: TGCGCCAGCAGGCCGCTGAGCTCTGGAAACACCATATATTTT. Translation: CASRPLSSGNTIYF.

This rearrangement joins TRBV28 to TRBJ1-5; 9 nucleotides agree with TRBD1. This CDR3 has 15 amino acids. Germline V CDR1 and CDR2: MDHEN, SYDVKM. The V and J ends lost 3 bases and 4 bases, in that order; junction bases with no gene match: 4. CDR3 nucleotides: TGTGCCAGCAGTTTCCCGACAGGGGGGAATCAGCCCCAGCATTTT. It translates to CASSFPTGGNQPQHF. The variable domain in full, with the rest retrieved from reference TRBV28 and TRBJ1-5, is DVKVTQSSRYLVKRTGEKVFLECVQDMDHENMFWYRQDPGLGLRLIYFSYDVKMKEKGDIPEGYSVSREKKERFSLILESASTNQTSMYLCASSFPTGGNQPQHFGDGTRLSIL.

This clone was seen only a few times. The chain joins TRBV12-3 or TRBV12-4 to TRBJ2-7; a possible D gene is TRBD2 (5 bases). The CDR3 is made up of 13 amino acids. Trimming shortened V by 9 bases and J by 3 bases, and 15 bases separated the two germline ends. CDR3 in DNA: TGTGCCAGTACCCCGTATCGGGGCTACGAGCAGTACTTC. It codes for CASTPYRGYEQYF.

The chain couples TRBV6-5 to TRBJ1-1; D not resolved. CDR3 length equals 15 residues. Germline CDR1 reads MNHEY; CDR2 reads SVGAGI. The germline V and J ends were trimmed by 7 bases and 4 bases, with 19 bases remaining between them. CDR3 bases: TGTGCCAGCATCGGGTGGGGTTTGGGGAGCACTGAAGCTTTCTTT. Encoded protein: CASIGWGLGSTEAFF.

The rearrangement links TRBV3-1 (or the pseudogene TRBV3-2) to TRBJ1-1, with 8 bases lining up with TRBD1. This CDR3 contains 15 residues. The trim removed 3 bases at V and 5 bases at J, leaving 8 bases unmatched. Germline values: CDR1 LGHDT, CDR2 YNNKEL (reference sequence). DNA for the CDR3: TGTGCCAGCAGCCAGTCAGGACAGGGAAGGACTGAAGCTTTCTTT. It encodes CASSQSGQGRTEAFF.

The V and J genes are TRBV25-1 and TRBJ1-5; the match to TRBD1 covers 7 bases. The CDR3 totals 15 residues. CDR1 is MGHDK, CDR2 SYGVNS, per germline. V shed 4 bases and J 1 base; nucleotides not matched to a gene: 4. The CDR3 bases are TGTGCCAGCAGTGGACAGGGTATGAGCAATCAGCCCCAGCATTTT. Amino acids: CASSGQGMSNQPQHF.

CDR3 region: CASSGGPTGANVLTF. The DNA of the CDR3 is TGTGCCAGCAGCGGGGGCCCGACGGGGGCCAACGTCCTGACTTTC. This chain joins TRBV5-6 and TRBJ2-6; perhaps TRBD1 as D (6 bases). The V end lost 4 bases, the J end lost 4 bases, and 12 bases lay between the germline ends. Germline V gene data show CDR1 as SGHDT and CDR2 as YYEEEE. This CDR3 spans 15 amino acids. The entire variable domain, with the rest obtained from reference TRBV5-6 and TRBJ2-6, is as follows: DAGVTQSPTHLIKTRGQQVTLRCSPKSGHDTVSWYQQALGQGPQFIFQYYEEEERQRGNFPDRFSGHQFPNYSSELNVNALLLGDSALYLCASSGGPTGANVLTFGAGSRLTVL.

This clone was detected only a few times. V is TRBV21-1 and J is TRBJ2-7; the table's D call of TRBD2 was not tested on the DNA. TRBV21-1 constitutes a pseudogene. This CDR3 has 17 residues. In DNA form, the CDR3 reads TGTGCCAGCAGCGGAGAAAACTACCGGGATGACACCTACGAGCAGTACGTC. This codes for CASSGENYRDDTYEQYV.

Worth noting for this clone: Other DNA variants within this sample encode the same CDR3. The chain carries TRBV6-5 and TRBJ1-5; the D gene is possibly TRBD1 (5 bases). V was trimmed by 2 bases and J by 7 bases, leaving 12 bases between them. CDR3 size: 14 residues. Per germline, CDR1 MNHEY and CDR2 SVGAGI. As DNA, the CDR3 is TGTGCCAGCAGTTACACTGGCCAGGGACAGCCCCAGCATTTT. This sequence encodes CASSYTGQGQPQHF.

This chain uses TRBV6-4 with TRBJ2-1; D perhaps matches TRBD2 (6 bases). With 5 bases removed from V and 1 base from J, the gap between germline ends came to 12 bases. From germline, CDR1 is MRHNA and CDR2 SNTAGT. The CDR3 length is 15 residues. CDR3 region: CASSRIAESYNEQFF. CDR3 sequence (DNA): TGTGCCAGCAGTAGAATAGCGGAATCCTACAATGAGCAGTTCTTC.

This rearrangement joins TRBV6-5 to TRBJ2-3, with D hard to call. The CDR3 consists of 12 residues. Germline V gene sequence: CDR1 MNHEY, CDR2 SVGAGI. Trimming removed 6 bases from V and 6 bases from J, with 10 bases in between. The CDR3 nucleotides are TGTGCCAGCAGAGCCAAACCCGATACGCAGTATTTT. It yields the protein CASRAKPDTQYF.

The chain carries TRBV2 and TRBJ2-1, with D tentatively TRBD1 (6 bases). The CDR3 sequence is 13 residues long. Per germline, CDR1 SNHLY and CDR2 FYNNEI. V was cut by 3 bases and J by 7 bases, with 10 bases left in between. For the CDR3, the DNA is TGTGCCAGCAGTGATGGGGGACAAAATGAGCAGTTCTTC. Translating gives CASSDGGQNEQFF.

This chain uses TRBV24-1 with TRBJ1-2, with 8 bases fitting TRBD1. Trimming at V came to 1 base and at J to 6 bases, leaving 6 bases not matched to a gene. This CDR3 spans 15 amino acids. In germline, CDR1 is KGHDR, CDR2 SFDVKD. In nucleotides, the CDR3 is TGTGCCACCAGTGATTTTTCAGGGGGCGCGGATGGCTACACCTTC. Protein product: CATSDFSGGADGYTF.

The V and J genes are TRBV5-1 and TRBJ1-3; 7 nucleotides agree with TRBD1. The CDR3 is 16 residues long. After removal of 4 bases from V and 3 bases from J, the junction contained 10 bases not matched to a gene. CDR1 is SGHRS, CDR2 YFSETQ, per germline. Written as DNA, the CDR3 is TGCGCCAGCAGCCCCTCGGGAGGGGGCTTTGGAAACACCATATATTTT. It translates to CASSPSGGGFGNTIYF.

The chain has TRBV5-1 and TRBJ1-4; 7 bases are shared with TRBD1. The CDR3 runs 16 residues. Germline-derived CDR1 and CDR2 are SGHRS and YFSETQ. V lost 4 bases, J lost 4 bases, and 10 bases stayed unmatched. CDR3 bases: TGCGCCAGCAGCCTGACCCCGGGACAGTATAATGAAAAACTGTTTTTT. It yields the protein CASSLTPGQYNEKLFF.

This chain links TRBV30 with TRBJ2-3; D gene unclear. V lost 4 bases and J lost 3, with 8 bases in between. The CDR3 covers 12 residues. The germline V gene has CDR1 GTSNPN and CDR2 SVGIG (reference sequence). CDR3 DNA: TGTGCCTGGAACCCCCGGACAGATACGCAGTATTTT. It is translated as CAWNPRTDTQYF.

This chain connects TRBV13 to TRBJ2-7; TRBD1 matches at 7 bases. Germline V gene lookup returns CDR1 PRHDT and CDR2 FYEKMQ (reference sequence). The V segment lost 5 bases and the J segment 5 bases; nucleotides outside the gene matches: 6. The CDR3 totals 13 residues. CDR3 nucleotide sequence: TGTGCCAGCAGCAAGGGACAGTTTGACGAGCAGTACGTC. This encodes CASSKGQFDEQYV.

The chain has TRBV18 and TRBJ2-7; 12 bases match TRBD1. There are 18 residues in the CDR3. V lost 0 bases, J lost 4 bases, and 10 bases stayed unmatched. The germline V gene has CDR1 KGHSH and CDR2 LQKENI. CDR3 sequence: CASSPPGQGAASLYEQYF. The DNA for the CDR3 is TGTGCCAGCTCACCACCGGGACAGGGGGCCGCCTCCCTGTACGAGCAGTACTTC.

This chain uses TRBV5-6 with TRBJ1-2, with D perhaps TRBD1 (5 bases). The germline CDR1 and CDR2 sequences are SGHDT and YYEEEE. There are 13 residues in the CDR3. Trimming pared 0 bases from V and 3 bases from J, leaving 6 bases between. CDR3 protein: CASSLVGDYGYTF. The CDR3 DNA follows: TGTGCCAGCAGCTTGGTAGGGGACTATGGCTACACCTTC.

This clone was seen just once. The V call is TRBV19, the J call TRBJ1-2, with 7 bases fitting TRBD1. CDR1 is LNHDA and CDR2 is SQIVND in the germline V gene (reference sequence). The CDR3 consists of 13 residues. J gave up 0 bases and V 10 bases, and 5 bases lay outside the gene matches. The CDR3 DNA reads TGTGCCACCAACGACAGGGCTAACTATGGCTACACCTTC. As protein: CATNDRANYGYTF.

The CDR3 sequence is CASSIGWTIYNEQFF. The CDR3, as DNA: TGTGCCAGTAGTATTGGTTGGACAATATACAATGAGCAGTTCTTC. The rearrangement joins TRBV19 to TRBJ2-1; tentatively, D is TRBD1 (5 bases). The V end was cut by 3 bases, the J end by 4 bases, with 13 bases between. CDR1 is LNHDA and CDR2 is SQIVND in the germline V gene (reference sequence). This CDR3 spans 15 amino acids.

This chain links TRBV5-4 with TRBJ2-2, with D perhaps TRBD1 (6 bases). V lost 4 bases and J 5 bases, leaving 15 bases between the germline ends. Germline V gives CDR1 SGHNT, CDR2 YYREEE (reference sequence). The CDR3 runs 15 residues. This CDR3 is CASSDGQLITGELFF. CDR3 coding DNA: TGTGCCAGCAGCGACGGACAGCTTATTACCGGGGAGCTGTTTTTT.

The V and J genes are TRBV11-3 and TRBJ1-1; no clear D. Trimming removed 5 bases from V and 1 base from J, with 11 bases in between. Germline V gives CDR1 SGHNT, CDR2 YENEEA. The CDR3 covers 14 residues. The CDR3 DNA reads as TGTGCCAGCAGCATTGGAGGGCCGAACACTGAAGCTTTCTTT. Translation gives CASSIGGPNTEAFF.

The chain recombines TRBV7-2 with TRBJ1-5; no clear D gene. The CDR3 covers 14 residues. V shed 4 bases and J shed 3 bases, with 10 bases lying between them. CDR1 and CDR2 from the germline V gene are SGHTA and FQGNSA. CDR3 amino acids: CASSSSGSNQPQHF. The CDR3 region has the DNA TGTGCCAGCAGCTCCTCAGGTTCCAATCAGCCCCAGCATTTT.

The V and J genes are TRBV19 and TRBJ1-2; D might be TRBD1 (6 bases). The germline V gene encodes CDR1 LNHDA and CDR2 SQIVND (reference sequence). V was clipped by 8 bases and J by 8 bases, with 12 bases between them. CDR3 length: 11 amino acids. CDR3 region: CASRRGGGYTF. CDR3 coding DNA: TGTGCCAGTCGCAGGGGTGGCGGCTACACCTTC.

The CDR3 region has the DNA TGTGCCAGCACCCCGAGGGAGGGAGGCTATGGCTACACCTTC. It translates to CASTPREGGYGYTF. This chain links TRBV11-2 with TRBJ1-2; D gene ambiguous. The V and J ends lost 7 bases and 4 bases respectively, with 16 bases between them. CDR1 is SGHAT and CDR2 is FQNNGV in the germline V gene. The CDR3 covers 14 residues.

This CDR3 reads CASSSSSYNSPLHF. For the CDR3, the DNA is TGTGCCAGCTCATCGAGCTCCTATAATTCACCCCTCCACTTT. V and J are TRBV18 and TRBJ1-6, with D unclear. The length of the CDR3 is 14 residues. Trimming removed 5 bases at V and 0 bases at J, with 5 bases between. Germline loops: CDR1 KGHSH, CDR2 LQKENI. Full variable domain (outside the CDR3, taken from reference TRBV18 and TRBJ1-6): NAGVMQNPRHLVRRRGQEARLRCSPMKGHSHVYWYRQLPEEGLKFMVYLQKENIIDESGMPKERFSAEFPKEGPSILRIQQVVRGDSAAYFCASSSSSYNSPLHFGNGTRLTVT.

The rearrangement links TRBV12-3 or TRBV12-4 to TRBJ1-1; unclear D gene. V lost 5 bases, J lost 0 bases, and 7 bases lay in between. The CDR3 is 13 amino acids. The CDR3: CASSTTLNTEAFF. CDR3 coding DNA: TGTGCCAGCAGTACGACACTGAACACTGAAGCTTTCTTT.

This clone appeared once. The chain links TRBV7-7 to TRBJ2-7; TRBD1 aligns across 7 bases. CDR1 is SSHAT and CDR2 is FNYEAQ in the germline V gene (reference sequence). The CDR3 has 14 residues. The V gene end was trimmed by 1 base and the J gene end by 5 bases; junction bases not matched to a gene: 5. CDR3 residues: CASSLGQGSDEQYF. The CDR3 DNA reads TGTGCCAGCAGCTTAGGACAGGGATCAGACGAGCAGTACTTC.